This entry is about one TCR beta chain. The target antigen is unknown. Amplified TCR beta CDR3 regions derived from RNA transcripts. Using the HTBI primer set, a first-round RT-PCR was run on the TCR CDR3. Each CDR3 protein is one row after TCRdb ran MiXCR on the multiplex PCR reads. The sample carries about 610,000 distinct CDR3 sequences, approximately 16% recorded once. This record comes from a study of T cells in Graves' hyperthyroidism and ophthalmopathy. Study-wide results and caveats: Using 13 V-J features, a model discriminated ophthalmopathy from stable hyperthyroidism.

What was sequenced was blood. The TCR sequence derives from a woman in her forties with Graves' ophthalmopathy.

CDR3: CASSKIQQGETQYF. CDR3 sequence (DNA): TGTGCCAGCAGCAAGATACAACAGGGAGAGACCCAGTACTTC. The chain combines TRBV5-6 with TRBJ2-5; TRBD1 is a possible D gene (6 bases). The V end was cut by 4 bases, the J end by 4 bases, with 14 bases between. The length of the CDR3 is 14 residues. Germline CDR1 SGHDT, CDR2 YYEEEE.